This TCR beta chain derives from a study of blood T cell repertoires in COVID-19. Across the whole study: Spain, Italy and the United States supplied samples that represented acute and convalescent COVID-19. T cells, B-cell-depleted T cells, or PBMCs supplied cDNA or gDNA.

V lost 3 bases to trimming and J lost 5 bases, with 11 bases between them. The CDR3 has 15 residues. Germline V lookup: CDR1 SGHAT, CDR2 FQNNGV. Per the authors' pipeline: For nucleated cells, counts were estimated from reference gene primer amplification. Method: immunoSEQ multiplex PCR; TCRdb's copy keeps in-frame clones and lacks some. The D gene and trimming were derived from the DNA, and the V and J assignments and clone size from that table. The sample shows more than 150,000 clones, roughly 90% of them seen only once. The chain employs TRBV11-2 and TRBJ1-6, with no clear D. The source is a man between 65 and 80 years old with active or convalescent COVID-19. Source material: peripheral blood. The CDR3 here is CASSFRLGDNSPLHF. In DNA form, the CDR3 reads TGTGCCAGCAGCTTCCGGCTCGGGGATAATTCACCCCTCCACTTT.